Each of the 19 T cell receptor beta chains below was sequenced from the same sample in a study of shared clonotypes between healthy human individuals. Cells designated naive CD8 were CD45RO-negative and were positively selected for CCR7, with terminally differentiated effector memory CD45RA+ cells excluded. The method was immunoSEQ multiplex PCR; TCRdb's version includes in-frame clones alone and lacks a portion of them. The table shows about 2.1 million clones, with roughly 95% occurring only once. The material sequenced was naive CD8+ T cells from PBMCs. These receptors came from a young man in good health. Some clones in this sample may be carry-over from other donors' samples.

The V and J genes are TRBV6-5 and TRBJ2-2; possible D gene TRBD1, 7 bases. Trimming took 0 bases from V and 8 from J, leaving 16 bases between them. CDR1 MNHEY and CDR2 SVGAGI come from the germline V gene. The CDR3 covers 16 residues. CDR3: CASSYSTGDWRGELFF. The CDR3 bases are TGTGCCAGCAGTTACTCCACAGGGGACTGGCGAGGGGAGCTGTTTTTT.

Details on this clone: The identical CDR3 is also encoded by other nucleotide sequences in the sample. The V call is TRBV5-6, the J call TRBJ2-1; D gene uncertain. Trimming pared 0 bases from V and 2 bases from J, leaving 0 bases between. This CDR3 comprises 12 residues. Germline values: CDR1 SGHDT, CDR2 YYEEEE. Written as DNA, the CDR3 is TGTGCCAGCAGCTTGGCCTACAATGAGCAGTTCTTC. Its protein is CASSLAYNEQFF.

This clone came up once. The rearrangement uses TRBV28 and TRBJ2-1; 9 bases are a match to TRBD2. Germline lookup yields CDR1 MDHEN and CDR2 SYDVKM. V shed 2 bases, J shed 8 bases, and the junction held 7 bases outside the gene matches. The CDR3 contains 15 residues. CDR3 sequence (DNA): TGTGCCAGCAGTTTAGAGCGGGAGGTAGTATATGAGCAGTTCTTC. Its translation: CASSLEREVVYEQFF.

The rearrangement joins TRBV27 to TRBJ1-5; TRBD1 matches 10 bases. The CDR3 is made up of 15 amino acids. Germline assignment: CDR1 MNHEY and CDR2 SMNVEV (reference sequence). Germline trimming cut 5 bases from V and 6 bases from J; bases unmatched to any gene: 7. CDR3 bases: TGTGCCAGCAGTCCAGACAGGGGGCTGGTTCAGCCCCAGCATTTT. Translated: CASSPDRGLVQPQHF.

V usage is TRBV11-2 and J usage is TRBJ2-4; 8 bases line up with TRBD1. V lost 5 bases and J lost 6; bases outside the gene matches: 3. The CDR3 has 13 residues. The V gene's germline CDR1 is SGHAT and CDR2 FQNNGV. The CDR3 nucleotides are TGTGCCAGCAGCACAGGGGGGACAAACATTCAGTACTTC. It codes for CASSTGGTNIQYF.

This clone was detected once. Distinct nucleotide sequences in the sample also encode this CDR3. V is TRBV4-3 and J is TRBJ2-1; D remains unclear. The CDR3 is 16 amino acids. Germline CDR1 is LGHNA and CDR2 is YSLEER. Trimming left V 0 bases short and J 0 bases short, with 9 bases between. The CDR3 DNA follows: TGCGCCAGCAGCCAAGAAGGCAGGAGCTCCTACAATGAGCAGTTCTTC. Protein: CASSQEGRSSYNEQFF.

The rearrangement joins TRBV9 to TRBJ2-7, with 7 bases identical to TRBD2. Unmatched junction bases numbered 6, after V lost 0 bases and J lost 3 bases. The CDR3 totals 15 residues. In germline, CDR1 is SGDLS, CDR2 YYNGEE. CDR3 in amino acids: CASSVGGGSIYEQYF. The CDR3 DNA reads TGTGCCAGCAGCGTAGGGGGCGGGAGCATCTACGAGCAGTACTTC.

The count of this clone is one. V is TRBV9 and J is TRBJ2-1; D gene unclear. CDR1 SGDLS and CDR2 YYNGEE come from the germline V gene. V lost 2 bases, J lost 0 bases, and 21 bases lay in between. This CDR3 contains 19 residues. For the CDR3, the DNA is TGTGCCAGCAGCGTTGGTCGCCGTCGCCTTAACAGCTCCTACAATGAGCAGTTCTTC. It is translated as CASSVGRRRLNSSYNEQFF.

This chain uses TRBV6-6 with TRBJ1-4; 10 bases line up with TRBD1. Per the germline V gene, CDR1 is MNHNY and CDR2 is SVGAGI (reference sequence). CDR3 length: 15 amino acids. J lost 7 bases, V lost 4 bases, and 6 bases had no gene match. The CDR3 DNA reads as TGTGCCAGCAGTTTCGACAGGGGGCGTATTGAAAAACTGTTTTTT. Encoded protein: CASSFDRGRIEKLFF.

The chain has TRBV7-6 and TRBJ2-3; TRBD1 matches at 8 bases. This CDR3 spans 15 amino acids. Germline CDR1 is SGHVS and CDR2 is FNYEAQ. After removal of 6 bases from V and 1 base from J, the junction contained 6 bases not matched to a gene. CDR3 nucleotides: TGTGCCAGCAGTAGCGACAGGGGACGCACAGATACGCAGTATTTT. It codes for CASSSDRGRTDTQYF.

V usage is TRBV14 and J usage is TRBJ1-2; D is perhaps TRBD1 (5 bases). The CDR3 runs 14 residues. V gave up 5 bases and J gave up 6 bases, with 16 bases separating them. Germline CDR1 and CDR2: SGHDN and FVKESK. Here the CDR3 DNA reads TGTGCCAGCAGCTTCCTTGCGGGGCGGGATGGCTACACCTTC. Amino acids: CASSFLAGRDGYTF.

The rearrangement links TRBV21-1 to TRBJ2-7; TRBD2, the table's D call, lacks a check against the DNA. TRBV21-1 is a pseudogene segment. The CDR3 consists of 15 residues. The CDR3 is CASSTVAGGPYEQYF. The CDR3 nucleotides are TGTGCCAGCAGCACCGTAGCGGGAGGGCCCTACGAGCAGTACTTC.

CDR3 protein: CASSSSSNEQFF. CDR3 coding DNA: TGTGCCAGCAGCTCCTCGAGCAATGAGCAGTTCTTC. The J gene is TRBJ2-1, the V gene TRBV5-4; D not resolved. Germline loops: CDR1 SGHNT, CDR2 YYREEE (reference sequence). Trimming took 3 bases from V and 6 from J, leaving 7 bases between them. This CDR3 has 12 residues.

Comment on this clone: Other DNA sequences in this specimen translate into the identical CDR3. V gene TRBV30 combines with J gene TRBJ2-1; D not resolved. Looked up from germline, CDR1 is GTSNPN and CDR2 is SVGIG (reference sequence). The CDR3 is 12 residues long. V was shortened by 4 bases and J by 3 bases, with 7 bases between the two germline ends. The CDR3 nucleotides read TGTGCCTGGATTCTGAGCTACAATGAGCAGTTCTTC. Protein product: CAWILSYNEQFF.

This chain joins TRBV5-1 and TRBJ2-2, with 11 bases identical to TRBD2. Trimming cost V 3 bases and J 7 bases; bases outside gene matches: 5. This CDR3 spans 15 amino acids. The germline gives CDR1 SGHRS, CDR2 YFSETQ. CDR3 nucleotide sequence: TGCGCCAGCAGCTCCGGGACTAGCGGAGGCGGGGAGCTGTTTTTT. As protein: CASSSGTSGGGELFF. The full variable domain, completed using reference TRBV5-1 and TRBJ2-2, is KAGVTQTPRYLIKTRGQQVTLSCSPISGHRSVSWYQQTPGQGLQFLFEYFSETQRNKGNFPGRFSGRQFSNSRSEMNVSTLELGDSALYLCASSSGTSGGGELFFGEGSRLTVL.

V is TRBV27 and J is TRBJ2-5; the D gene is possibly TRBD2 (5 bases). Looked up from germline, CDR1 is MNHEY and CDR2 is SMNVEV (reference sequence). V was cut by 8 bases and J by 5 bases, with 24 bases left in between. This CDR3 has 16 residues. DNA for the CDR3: TGTGCCAGCGGGTATGTGCTGTGGGAGCGTCCCGAGACCCAGTACTTC. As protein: CASGYVLWERPETQYF.

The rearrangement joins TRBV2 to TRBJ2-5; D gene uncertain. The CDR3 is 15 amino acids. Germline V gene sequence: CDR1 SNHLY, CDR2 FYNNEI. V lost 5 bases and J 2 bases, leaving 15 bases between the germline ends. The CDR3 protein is CASSSIFGLQETQYF. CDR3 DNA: TGTGCCAGCAGTTCGATTTTTGGTTTACAAGAGACCCAGTACTTC.

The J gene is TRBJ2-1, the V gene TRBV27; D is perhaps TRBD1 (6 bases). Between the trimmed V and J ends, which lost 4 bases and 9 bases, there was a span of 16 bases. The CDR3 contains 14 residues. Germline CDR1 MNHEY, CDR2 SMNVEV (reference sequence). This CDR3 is CASSSKNPQGEQFF. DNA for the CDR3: TGTGCCAGCAGTTCGAAGAACCCACAGGGTGAGCAGTTCTTC.

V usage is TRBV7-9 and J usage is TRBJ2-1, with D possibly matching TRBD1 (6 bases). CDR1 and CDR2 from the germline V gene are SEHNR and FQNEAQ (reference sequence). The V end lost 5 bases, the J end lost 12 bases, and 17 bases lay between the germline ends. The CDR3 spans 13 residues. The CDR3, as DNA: TGTGCCAGCAGCCCCGACAGGAGCGGCGGGCAGTTCTTC. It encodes CASSPDRSGGQFF.